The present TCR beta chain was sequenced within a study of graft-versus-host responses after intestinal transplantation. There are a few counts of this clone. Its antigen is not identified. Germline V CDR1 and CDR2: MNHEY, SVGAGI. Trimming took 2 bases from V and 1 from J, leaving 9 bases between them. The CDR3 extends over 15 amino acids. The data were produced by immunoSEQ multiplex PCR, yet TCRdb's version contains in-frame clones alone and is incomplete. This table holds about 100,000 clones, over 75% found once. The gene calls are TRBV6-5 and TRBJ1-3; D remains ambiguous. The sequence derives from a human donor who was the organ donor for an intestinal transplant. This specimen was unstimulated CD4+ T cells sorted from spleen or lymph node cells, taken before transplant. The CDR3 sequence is CASSYHQASGNTIYF. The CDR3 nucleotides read TGTGCCAGCAGTTACCATCAGGCGTCTGGAAACACCATATATTTT.